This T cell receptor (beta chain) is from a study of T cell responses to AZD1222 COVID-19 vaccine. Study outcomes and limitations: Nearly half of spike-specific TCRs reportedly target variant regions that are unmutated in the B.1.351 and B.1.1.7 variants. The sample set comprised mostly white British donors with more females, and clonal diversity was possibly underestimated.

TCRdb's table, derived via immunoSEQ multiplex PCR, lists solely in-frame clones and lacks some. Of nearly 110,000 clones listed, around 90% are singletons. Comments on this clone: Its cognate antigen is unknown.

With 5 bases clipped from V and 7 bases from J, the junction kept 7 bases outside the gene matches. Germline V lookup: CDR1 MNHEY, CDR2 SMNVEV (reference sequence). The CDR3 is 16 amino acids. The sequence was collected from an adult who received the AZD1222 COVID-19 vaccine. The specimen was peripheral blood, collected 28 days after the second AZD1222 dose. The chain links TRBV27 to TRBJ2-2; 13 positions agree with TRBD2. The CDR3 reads CASSATGTSGIGELFF. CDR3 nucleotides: TGTGCCAGCAGTGCTACCGGGACTAGCGGGATCGGGGAGCTGTTTTTT.